This T cell receptor beta chain was sequenced during a study of shared clonotypes between healthy human individuals. The CDR3 sequence is 13 residues long. V was clipped by 10 bases and J by 3 bases, with 16 bases between them. Per the germline V gene, CDR1 is MNHNY and CDR2 is SVGAGI (reference sequence). Only a few counts were recorded for this clone. Into CD45RA+ naive and CD45RA-negative memory subsets, the CD4+ cells were split. The table came from immunoSEQ multiplex PCR; TCRdb's copy has only in-frame clones and leaves some out. The sample lists about 710,000 clones; about two thirds were seen once.

This TCR was sampled from a young woman in good health. The J gene is TRBJ2-7, the V gene TRBV6-6, with D unclear. Sequencing used memory CD4+ T cells sorted from blood. The subset denotes: CD45RA-negative fraction. CDR3 coding DNA: TGTGCCACCCCTCGAGGTTTTCACTACGAGCAGTACTTC. Amino acid sequence: CATPRGFHYEQYF.